The 15 T cell receptor beta chains presented below share a single source sample, sequenced in a study of breast tumors, draining lymph nodes, adjacent tissues. Breast cancer patients provided tissue from their axillary draining lymph nodes. Via MiXCR, TCRdb re-called the multiplex PCR reads, giving one row per CDR3 protein. The sample lists over 200,000 distinct CDR3 sequences; about 34% were seen once. Sequencing was carried out using axillary lymph node tissue. The receptor set was obtained from a female donor with breast cancer. Some clones in this sample may be carry-over from other donors' samples.

The chain joins TRBV15 to TRBJ2-5; a possible D gene is TRBD1 (6 bases). Germline values: CDR1 LNHNV, CDR2 YYDKDF (reference sequence). V dropped 2 bases and J dropped 3 bases, with 13 bases sitting between them. CDR3 length: 15 residues. In DNA, the CDR3 is TGTGCCACCAGCAGACCTACCCAGGGGAAAGAGACCCAGTACTTC. It specifies CATSRPTQGKETQYF.

The V call is TRBV29-1, the J call TRBJ2-1, with D uncertain. Between the trimmed V and J ends, which lost 8 bases and 5 bases, there was a span of 10 bases. Germline CDR1 and CDR2: SQVTM and ANQGSEA. The CDR3 has 11 amino acids. The CDR3 is CSLVRNNEQFF. CDR3 bases: TGCAGCTTAGTGCGGAACAATGAGCAGTTCTTC.

For this clonotype: Possible read error: a much larger clone is one base away. The chain couples TRBV5-1 to TRBJ2-7; maybe TRBD1 (5 bases). The CDR3 has 15 residues. V was cut by 0 bases and J by 4 bases, with 14 bases left in between. Per germline, CDR1 SGHRS and CDR2 YFSETQ. The CDR3 DNA sequence: TGCGCCAGCAGCTTGGGAGCGCAGGGCTTTTACGAGCAGTACTTC. This translates into CASSLGAQGFYEQYF.

This clonotype was seen a handful of times. The J gene is TRBJ1-1, the V gene TRBV11-3; D is undetermined. Deletions cut 3 bases from V and 1 base from J, with 9 bases between. The CDR3 has 14 amino acids. The germline V gene has CDR1 SGHNT and CDR2 YENEEA. The CDR3, as DNA: TGTGCCAGCAGCTTGGGAAGGGCGAACACTGAAGCTTTCTTT. It codes for CASSLGRANTEAFF. Complete variable domain (other parts from reference TRBV11-3 and TRBJ1-1): EAGVVQSPRYKIIEKKQPVAFWCNPISGHNTLYWYLQNLGQGPELLIRYENEEAVDDSQLPKDRFSAERLKGVDSTLKIQPAELGDSAVYLCASSLGRANTEAFFGQGTRLTVV.

The chain has TRBV11-2 and TRBJ2-1, with 9 bases identical to TRBD2. The CDR3 contains 14 residues. The junction had 6 bases not matched to a gene; V was cut back by 0 bases and J by 12 bases. Germline V gives CDR1 SGHAT, CDR2 FQNNGV. The CDR3 coding sequence is TGTGCCAGCAGCTTAGAGGCTAGCGGGATGAGGCAGTTCTTC. Translated, it gives CASSLEASGMRQFF. Filled out from reference TRBV11-2 and TRBJ2-1, the complete variable domain reads EAGVAQSPRYKIIEKRQSVAFWCNPISGHATLYWYQQILGQGPKLLIQFQNNGVVDDSQLPKDRFSAERLKGVDSTLKIQPAKLEDSAVYLCASSLEASGMRQFFGPGTRLTVL.

A remark on this clonotype: A much larger clone differs from this one at a single base, so this may be a read error. This is likely a read error, given that the CDR3 carries no conserved phenylalanine or tryptophan at its end. The chain recombines TRBV30 with TRBJ2-3, with TRBD2 identical over 10 bases. Germline V lookup: CDR1 GTSNPN, CDR2 SVGIG (reference sequence). The CDR3 extends over 14 amino acids. Trimming took 8 bases from V and 4 from J; bases not matched to a gene: 9. CDR3 protein: CATTGTSAADTQYS. CDR3 nucleotide sequence: TGTGCCACCACGGGGACTAGCGCGGCAGATACGCAGTATTCT.

CDR3: CSVSNSGTRGSQYF. The CDR3 DNA reads as TGCAGCGTGTCGAATTCCGGGACTAGGGGGTCCCAGTACTTC. This chain joins TRBV29-1 and TRBJ2-5, with 8 bases fitting TRBD2. The CDR3 spans 14 residues. Germline lookup yields CDR1 SQVTM and CDR2 ANQGSEA. With 6 bases clipped from V and 9 bases from J, the junction kept 15 bases outside the gene matches.

In this sample, this clonotype turned up many times. V usage is TRBV4-1 and J usage is TRBJ2-2; D is tentatively TRBD1 or TRBD2 (5 bases each). The germline V gene encodes CDR1 MGHRA and CDR2 YSYEKL. V shed 4 bases and J shed 6 bases, with 15 bases lying between them. The CDR3 extends over 15 amino acids. CDR3 coding DNA: TGCGCCAGCAGCCCCCCGAGGGGAGTGGCCGGGGAGCTGTTTTTT. It translates to CASSPPRGVAGELFF.

In its sample, this clonotype was seen many times. This chain connects TRBV19 to TRBJ2-7; TRBD1 aligns across 7 bases. The CDR3 contains 13 residues. In germline, CDR1 is LNHDA, CDR2 SQIVND (reference sequence). Trimming cost V 7 bases and J 6 bases; bases outside gene matches: 9. The CDR3 DNA sequence: TGTGCCAGTAAGGTAACAGGGGCCGGCGAGCAGTACTTC. Residues: CASKVTGAGEQYF.

This clonotype was found many times. The chain carries TRBV18 and TRBJ2-7; TRBD2 matches at 7 bases. CDR3 size: 15 residues. Trimming removed 2 bases from V and 3 bases from J; junction bases left unmatched: 7. Looked up from germline, CDR1 is KGHSH and CDR2 is LQKENI. The CDR3: CASSPVSGKGYEQYF. The CDR3 nucleotides are TGTGCCAGCTCACCAGTAAGCGGGAAGGGCTACGAGCAGTACTTC.

This clonotype was picked up many times. The gene calls are TRBV30 and TRBJ1-5; tentatively, D is TRBD1 (5 bases). CDR1 is GTSNPN, CDR2 SVGIG, per germline (reference sequence). Trimming cost V 0 bases and J 5 bases, with 11 bases left between them. The CDR3 sequence is 14 residues long. This CDR3 is CAWSVLWGDQPQHF. In nucleotides, the CDR3 is TGTGCCTGGAGTGTACTATGGGGGGATCAGCCCCAGCATTTT.

The chain combines TRBV7-2 with TRBJ1-4; TRBD1 might be the D (6 bases). The CDR3 is 16 amino acids. Per germline, CDR1 SGHTA and CDR2 FQGNSA. V lost 5 bases to trimming and J lost 5 bases, with 18 bases between them. CDR3 nucleotides: TGTGCCAGCAGCCCCAAGACAGACAGGCTCAATGAAAAACTGTTTTTT. Translating gives CASSPKTDRLNEKLFF.

The chain joins TRBV14 to TRBJ1-6; D not certain. V shed 0 bases and J shed 9 bases, with 9 bases lying between them. This CDR3 has 14 amino acids. Germline V lookup: CDR1 SGHDN, CDR2 FVKESK. DNA for the CDR3: TGTGCCAGCAGCCAAGATGGACTAATTTCACCCCTCCACTTT. This translates into CASSQDGLISPLHF.

This clonotype occurred many times. The chain has TRBV6-1 and TRBJ2-5; D is unresolved. V was clipped by 8 bases and J by 0 bases, with 22 bases between them. The germline V gene has CDR1 MNHNS and CDR2 SASEGT. The CDR3 is made up of 17 amino acids. The CDR3 bases are TGTGCCAGCTACTCTATATTACTTCGGCCGTACCAAGAGACCCAGTACTTC. The encoded protein is CASYSILLRPYQETQYF.

CDR3 coding DNA: TGTGCCAGCTCACCACCAACGGCAATGAACACTGAAGCTTTCTTT. It encodes CASSPPTAMNTEAFF. The V and J genes are TRBV18 and TRBJ1-1; no firm D call. Trimming took 0 bases from V and 0 from J, leaving 8 bases between them. CDR1 and CDR2 (germline): KGHSH, LQKENI. The CDR3 length is 15 residues.